The 24 T cell receptor beta chains reported below all come from one sample, sequenced in a study of metastatic and nonmetastatic thyroid tumors. None of the patients had undergone any treatment ahead of thyroid surgery. Using MiXCR, TCRdb re-called clones from the PCR reads. The repertoire includes over 45,000 clones, more than 20% of them detected once, and about 3.8% sits in the top ten. The sequenced material came from blood. These receptors originate from a male donor with papillary thyroid cancer or a benign thyroid nodule (not recorded which). Some clones in this sample may be carry-over from other donors' samples.

This clone was found many times. The rearrangement uses TRBV15 and TRBJ2-2; D is perhaps TRBD2 (6 bases). V lost 5 bases to trimming and J lost 6 bases, with 13 bases between them. Germline V gene data show CDR1 as LNHNV and CDR2 as YYDKDF (reference sequence). The CDR3 covers 14 residues. The CDR3 DNA sequence: TGTGCCACCAGCTTACGTACGGGAGCCGGGGAGCTGTTTTTT. Amino acids: CATSLRTGAGELFF.

This clone appeared a few times. The V gene is TRBV2, the J gene TRBJ1-6; 9 positions match TRBD1. The trim removed 4 bases at V and 6 bases at J, leaving 4 bases unmatched. CDR3 size: 15 residues. Per the germline V gene, CDR1 is SNHLY and CDR2 is FYNNEI. The CDR3: CASSVGTGTNSPLHF. The CDR3 nucleotides are TGTGCCAGCAGTGTGGGGACAGGGACTAATTCACCCCTCCACTTT.

This sequence joins TRBV28 and TRBJ1-2; D is uncertain. With 3 bases removed from V and 3 bases from J, the gap between germline ends came to 11 bases. The CDR3 runs to 14 residues. CDR1 is MDHEN, CDR2 SYDVKM, per germline. The CDR3 DNA reads TGTGCCAGCAGTTTGGCTCAGGCTGACTATGGCTACACCTTC. Translated: CASSLAQADYGYTF.

This clone occurred many times. The chain employs TRBV27 and TRBJ2-1, with 10 bases fitting TRBD1. The germline CDR1 and CDR2 sequences are MNHEY and SMNVEV (reference sequence). The CDR3 extends over 14 amino acids. V trimming: 5 bases; J trimming: 3 bases; junction bases outside the gene matches: 1. CDR3 loop: CASSRDRGYNEQFF. The DNA for the CDR3 is TGTGCCAGCAGTCGGGACAGGGGCTACAATGAGCAGTTCTTC.

This clone appeared many times. The chain joins TRBV24-1 to TRBJ2-5; D is unclear. CDR1 is KGHDR and CDR2 is SFDVKD in the germline V gene. The germline V and J ends were trimmed by 4 bases and 0 bases, with 5 bases remaining between them. The CDR3 consists of 13 residues. The CDR3: CATSDAYQETQYF. The CDR3 DNA follows: TGTGCCACCAGTGACGCGTACCAAGAGACCCAGTACTTC.

V usage is TRBV9 and J usage is TRBJ1-6; D is ambiguous. The CDR3 length is 14 residues. V lost 4 bases, J lost 6 bases, and 11 bases lay in between. Per germline, CDR1 SGDLS and CDR2 YYNGEE. As DNA, the CDR3 is TGTGCCAGCAGCTCCCGACCTGTTAATTCACCCCTCCACTTT. Its protein is CASSSRPVNSPLHF.

This clone was counted ten times or more. This rearrangement joins TRBV19 to TRBJ2-3; TRBD2 is a possible D gene (5 bases). This CDR3 comprises 14 residues. Germline V gene sequence: CDR1 LNHDA, CDR2 SQIVND (reference sequence). The ends were cut back, 7 bases at V and 2 bases at J, with 13 bases in the middle. The CDR3 DNA reads TGTGCCAGTAATTACGGGATTTACACAGATACGCAGTATTTT. Its translation is CASNYGIYTDTQYF.

This clone was seen ten or more times. The gene calls are TRBV20-1 and TRBJ1-2; 8 positions match TRBD1. This CDR3 is 16 amino acids long. Germline V CDR1 and CDR2: DFQATT, SNEGSKA (reference sequence). Trimming cost V 2 bases and J 3 bases; bases outside gene matches: 11. The CDR3 DNA is TGCAGTGCTAGACCCCAACAGGGGGTAGGTGACTATGGCTACACCTTC. Protein: CSARPQQGVGDYGYTF.

In this sample, this clone turned up many times. The chain uses TRBV27 and TRBJ2-7, with 10 bases lining up with TRBD1. The CDR3 is made up of 15 amino acids. V was clipped by 3 bases and J by 7 bases; unmatched bases: 9. Germline lookup yields CDR1 MNHEY and CDR2 SMNVEV (reference sequence). The CDR3 DNA reads TGTGCCAGCAGTTTCGCCGGGACAGGGGCGCGGGAGCAGTACTTC. Translating gives CASSFAGTGAREQYF.

The rearrangement joins TRBV7-9 to TRBJ2-7; D is possibly TRBD1 (6 bases). Germline V CDR1 and CDR2: SEHNR, FQNEAQ (reference sequence). This CDR3 has 14 residues. V was pared by 0 bases and J by 6 bases, with 12 bases between. The CDR3, as DNA: TGTGCCAGCAGCTTAGCGGTCTCAGGGGTCGAGCAGTACTTC. This translates into CASSLAVSGVEQYF.

The gene calls are TRBV10-3 and TRBJ2-7; TRBD2 aligns across 11 bases. This CDR3 has 13 amino acids. Trimming at V came to 5 bases and at J to 10 bases, leaving 7 bases not matched to a gene. CDR1 is ENHRY, CDR2 SYGVKD, per germline. The CDR3 bases are TGTGCCATCAGTCCCCCGGGACTAGCGGAACAGTACTTC. It yields the protein CAISPPGLAEQYF.

V usage is TRBV5-1 and J usage is TRBJ2-5; TRBD1 matches 9 bases. Germline V gene sequence: CDR1 SGHRS, CDR2 YFSETQ. CDR3 length equals 15 residues. With 4 bases clipped from V and 1 base from J, the junction kept 5 bases outside the gene matches. The CDR3 protein is CASSVGQGTQETQYF. CDR3 bases: TGCGCCAGCAGCGTGGGACAGGGCACCCAAGAGACCCAGTACTTC.

This clone was recorded many times. V is TRBV20-1 and J is TRBJ1-1, with D possibly matching TRBD1 (5 bases). V was shortened by 6 bases and J by 5 bases, with 16 bases between the two germline ends. CDR3 length: 13 amino acids. Germline assignment: CDR1 DFQATT and CDR2 SNEGSKA (reference sequence). The CDR3 region is CSAFRQGRTEAFF. CDR3 in DNA: TGCAGTGCCTTTCGGCAGGGCCGAACTGAAGCTTTCTTT.

In this sample, this clone turned up many times. V gene TRBV12-3 or TRBV12-4 combines with J gene TRBJ1-5; unclear D gene. With 0 bases removed from V and 4 bases from J, the gap between germline ends came to 4 bases. The CDR3 length is 13 residues. In DNA form, the CDR3 reads TGTGCCAGCAGTTTAGCGAGAAATCAGCCCCAGCATTTT. It encodes CASSLARNQPQHF.

This clone was counted only a few times. The V call is TRBV12-3 or TRBV12-4, the J call TRBJ1-1; the D is unclear. The CDR3 spans 17 residues. V lost 8 bases and J lost 1, with 23 bases in between. The CDR3 region is CASSVNRWGRENTEAFF. The CDR3 DNA sequence: TGTGCCAGCTCCGTAAACCGGTGGGGTAGGGAGAACACTGAAGCTTTCTTT.

The gene calls are TRBV7-9 and TRBJ1-1; the D gene is possibly TRBD1 (5 bases). The germline CDR1 and CDR2 sequences are SEHNR and FQNEAQ (reference sequence). V shed 1 base and J shed 1 base, with 10 bases lying between them. CDR3 length: 15 amino acids. For the CDR3, the DNA is TGTGCCAGCAGCTTAGAAGGGGCCTCGAACACTGAAGCTTTCTTT. It encodes CASSLEGASNTEAFF.

Points on this clone: The junction departs from germline at one end; a sequencing error may be responsible. The V gene is TRBV4-1, the J gene TRBJ2-3; TRBD2 matches 9 bases. From germline, CDR1 is MGHRA and CDR2 YSYEKL. The CDR3 is made up of 15 amino acids. CDR3 nucleotides: TGCGCCAGCAGCCAAGGCGGGGGGGGCACAGATACGCGGTATTTT. Translating it yields CASSQGGGGTDTRYF.

Note on this clone: This may be a read error: a much more frequent sequence differs by one nucleotide. The identical CDR3 is also encoded by other nucleotide sequences in the sample. The chain recombines TRBV5-1 with TRBJ1-1; maybe TRBD1 (5 bases). This CDR3 is 13 amino acids long. Germline V gene data show CDR1 as SGHRS and CDR2 as YFSETQ. The CDR3 sequence: CASSTQVNTEAFF. The CDR3 DNA reads TGTGCCAGCAGCACACAGGTGAACACTGAAGCTTTCTTT.

The V and J genes are TRBV6-1 and TRBJ2-2; D uncertain. CDR1 and CDR2 (germline): MNHNS, SASEGT. V lost 3 bases and J 4 bases, leaving 6 bases between the germline ends. The CDR3 length is 13 residues. This CDR3 reads CASSEMFTGELFF. The CDR3 DNA is TGTGCCAGCAGTGAGATGTTCACCGGGGAGCTGTTTTTT.

This clone was seen many times. V usage is TRBV30 and J usage is TRBJ1-6, with TRBD1 as a possible D gene (6 bases). Germline V gives CDR1 GTSNPN, CDR2 SVGIG (reference sequence). V lost 4 bases and J 7 bases, leaving 11 bases between the germline ends. The length of the CDR3 is 13 residues. CDR3 loop: CAWTTQGNSPLHF. DNA of the CDR3: TGTGCCTGGACCACCCAGGGGAATTCACCCCTCCACTTT.

The chain is built from TRBV30 and TRBJ1-1, with D maybe TRBD1 (6 bases). Per germline, CDR1 GTSNPN and CDR2 SVGIG (reference sequence). V dropped 4 bases and J dropped 2 bases, with 8 bases sitting between them. The CDR3 runs to 12 residues. The CDR3 loop is CAWKGGNTEAFF. In nucleotides, the CDR3 is TGTGCCTGGAAGGGGGGTAACACTGAAGCTTTCTTT.

The chain employs TRBV4-1 and TRBJ2-3; D is possibly TRBD2 (5 bases). The V gene's germline CDR1 is MGHRA and CDR2 YSYEKL. CDR3 length: 14 amino acids. The V end was cut by 0 bases, the J end by 6 bases, with 10 bases between. This CDR3 reads CASSQDRPGDTQYF. In nucleotides, the CDR3 is TGCGCCAGCAGCCAAGACCGACCGGGGGATACGCAGTATTTT.

This clone came up a few times. This sequence may be a read error, since a much larger clone differs from it by one base. The chain joins TRBV12-3 or TRBV12-4 to TRBJ1-4; no firm D call. V lost 10 bases to trimming and J lost 10 bases, with 16 bases between them. This CDR3 is built from 12 residues. The DNA for the CDR3 is TGTGCCATCAGCCCTGAACACGGAAAACTGTTTTTT. It codes for CAISPEHGKLFF.

This clone was found many times. A much larger clone differs by one base, so this may be a read error. The V call is TRBV18, the J call TRBJ1-4; TRBD1 is a possible D gene (5 bases). Per germline, CDR1 KGHSH and CDR2 LQKENI. This CDR3 has 13 residues. The CDR3 DNA reads TGTGCCAGCTCACCGCAGGGTCGTGAAGAACTGTTTTTT. Its translation is CASSPQGREELFF.